The 8 T cell receptor beta chains in this list originate from one sample, sequenced in a study of low-dose radiotherapy and immunotherapy resistance in tumors. First-strand cDNA relied on TRAV- and TRBV-specific primers spanning alpha and beta chains. TCR amplification involved approximately 20 PCR cycles with a constant-region primer and V-primer adapter. TCRdb re-called the reads with MiXCR, one entry per CDR3 protein. The repertoire includes more than 70,000 distinct CDR3 sequences, 20% to 25% of them detected once, and around 13% sits in the top ten. Time point noted: after trial treatment. The treatment here: LDRT plus nivolumab, ipilimumab, low-dose cyclophosphamide and aspirin (RACIN trial). This specimen was PBMCs, taken after low-dose radiotherapy plus immunotherapy. The receptors stem from a female donor with ovarian cancer.

This clonotype was counted at least ten times. The chain joins TRBV5-6 to TRBJ2-5, with TRBD2 matching 10 bases. V shed 3 bases, J shed 6 bases, and the junction held 14 bases outside the gene matches. CDR3 length: 17 residues. Germline assignment: CDR1 SGHDT and CDR2 YYEEEE. CDR3 nucleotides: TGTGCCAGCAGCTACAGGTCGTCAGCGGGGGGGTTCAAGACCCAGTACTTC. This encodes CASSYRSSAGGFKTQYF.

The chain links TRBV7-9 to TRBJ2-1; D is uncertain. The V and J ends lost 7 bases and 10 bases respectively, with 17 bases between them. This CDR3 contains 13 residues. CDR1 is SEHNR and CDR2 is FQNEAQ in the germline V gene (reference sequence). This chain's CDR3 is CASNESNGWEQFF. CDR3 sequence (DNA): TGTGCCAGCAACGAGAGTAATGGATGGGAGCAGTTCTTC.

This clonotype was seen at least ten times. J is TRBJ1-5 and V is TRBV7-2; 8 bases match TRBD1. Germline V CDR1 and CDR2: SGHTA, FQGNSA. This CDR3 spans 17 amino acids. The J segment lost 2 bases and the V segment lost 5 bases, leaving 11 bases of the junction unmatched. CDR3 region: CASSTGQGIAGNQPQHF. The CDR3 DNA sequence: TGTGCCAGCAGCACTGGACAGGGAATAGCGGGCAATCAGCCCCAGCATTTT.

This clonotype has at least ten counts. J is TRBJ1-5 and V is TRBV19; a weak D match, TRBD1 (6 bases). The germline V gene has CDR1 LNHDA and CDR2 SQIVND (reference sequence). CDR3 length: 14 residues. Trimming stripped 4 bases from V and 6 bases from J, with 13 bases between. This CDR3 is CASSTQGSAQPQHF. Here the CDR3 DNA reads TGTGCCAGTAGTACTCAGGGGAGTGCTCAGCCCCAGCATTTT.

With respect to this clonotype: This sequence is one base from a far larger clone and is likely a read error. CDR3 protein: CSVEWGDEQFF. DNA of the CDR3: TGCAGCGTTGAGTGGGGGGACGAGCAGTTCTTC. The V call is TRBV29-1, the J call TRBJ2-1, with D possibly matching TRBD2 (6 bases). Germline assignment: CDR1 SQVTM and CDR2 ANQGSEA. The CDR3 is 11 residues long. Trimming pared 3 bases from V and 10 bases from J, leaving 10 bases between.

This clonotype occurred many times. J is TRBJ2-3 and V is TRBV28; D unresolved. CDR1 MDHEN and CDR2 SYDVKM come from the germline V gene. V lost 4 bases, J lost 6 bases, and 11 bases lay in between. The CDR3 length is 13 residues. The DNA for the CDR3 is TGTGCCAGCAGTTCGCCGGCCGTCGATACGCAGTATTTT. Its protein product is CASSSPAVDTQYF.

This clonotype occurred many times. The CDR3 reads CASSRGGGTGTEAFF. CDR3 DNA sequence: TGTGCCAGCAGCCGCGGGGGGGGCACCGGCACTGAAGCTTTCTTT. The chain links TRBV27 to TRBJ1-1, with D tentatively TRBD1 (6 bases). CDR1 and CDR2 from the germline V gene are MNHEY and SMNVEV (reference sequence). This CDR3 region has 15 residues. V lost 6 bases, J lost 4 bases, and 18 bases lay in between.

The chain couples TRBV21-1 to TRBJ2-1; the table names TRBD1, a call not compared with the DNA. TRBV21-1 is assigned pseudogene status. This CDR3 is 16 amino acids long. CDR3 nucleotide sequence: TGTGCCAGCAGCAGAAAACAGGGGGCGCACTACAATGAGCAGTTCTTC. Translating gives CASSRKQGAHYNEQFF.